The sample holds a few counts of the clone carrying this TCR beta chain. CDR1 and CDR2 (germline): MNHEY, SVGAGI. The CDR3 length is 15 residues. V lost 6 bases to trimming and J lost 3 bases, with 14 bases between them. The PCR contained 60 Vbeta and 13 Jbeta primers. TCRdb keeps only in-frame clones here, not all; method: immunoSEQ multiplex PCR. The repertoire holds about 120,000 clones, with approximately 15% as singletons. This specimen belongs to a study of cytomegalovirus exposure and HLA in healthy donors. Sequenced: PBMCs. This sequence was found in a woman aged 18-29 years in good health and CMV-seronegative. J is TRBJ1-4 and V is TRBV6-5; possible D gene TRBD1, 6 bases. The CDR3 DNA reads TGTGCCAGCAGAACCCAGGGGAAGTCTAATGAAAAACTGTTTTTT. Its protein is CASRTQGKSNEKLFF.